The 23 T cell receptor beta chains below all came from one sample that was sequenced in a study of cytomegalovirus exposure and HLA in healthy donors. The PCR was carried out with 60 Vbeta primers and 13 Jbeta primers. The table came from immunoSEQ multiplex PCR; TCRdb's copy has only in-frame clones and leaves some out. Its clone listing holds about 58,000 clones. Sequencing was carried out using PBMCs. The receptors were sampled from a male donor in good health and CMV-seronegative.

The V and J genes are TRBV19 and TRBJ1-4, with D unclear. Germline CDR1 and CDR2: LNHDA and SQIVND (reference sequence). The CDR3 sequence is 15 residues long. The germline V and J ends were trimmed by 4 bases and 4 bases, with 13 bases remaining between them. The CDR3 bases are TGTGCCAGTAGTAACGCCGCCTCGGGTAATGAAAAACTGTTTTTT. This encodes CASSNAASGNEKLFF.

The CDR3 nucleotides are TGTGCCAGCAGATTAGCGGGGACCCCCTACGAGCAGTACTTC. Translating it yields CASRLAGTPYEQYF. This sequence joins TRBV2 and TRBJ2-7; 8 bases match TRBD2. Germline values: CDR1 SNHLY, CDR2 FYNNEI. The CDR3 has 14 amino acids. Trimming removed 6 bases from V and 2 bases from J; junction bases left unmatched: 6.

The chain carries TRBV28 and TRBJ2-7, with 8 bases lining up with TRBD2. Germline V gene sequence: CDR1 MDHEN, CDR2 SYDVKM. The CDR3 loop spans 17 amino acids. The ends lost 5 bases at V and 5 bases at J; junction bases unmatched: 17. As DNA, the CDR3 is TGTGCCAGCAGTGTACCTCTCTCGCGGGGGGCCTCACACGAGCAGTACTTC. This gives the protein CASSVPLSRGASHEQYF.

The chain carries TRBV28 and TRBJ1-4; the D gene is possibly TRBD1 (6 bases). This CDR3 has 15 amino acids. Germline-derived CDR1 and CDR2 are MDHEN and SYDVKM. V dropped 6 bases and J dropped 3 bases, with 14 bases sitting between them. DNA for the CDR3: TGTGCCAGCAGCCAAGGGGGTAGAGCTAATGAAAAACTGTTTTTT. Its translation is CASSQGGRANEKLFF.

The genes are TRBV30 and TRBJ2-1, with 10 bases fitting TRBD1. V was clipped by 3 bases and J by 3 bases; unmatched bases: 2. The CDR3 has 14 residues. Germline assignment: CDR1 GTSNPN and CDR2 SVGIG (reference sequence). CDR3 residues: CAWRDRGNYNEQFF. The DNA of the CDR3 is TGTGCCTGGAGGGACAGGGGGAACTACAATGAGCAGTTCTTC. The full variable domain, rest sourced from reference TRBV30 and TRBJ2-1, is SQTIHQWPATLVQPVGSPLSLECTVEGTSNPNLYWYRQAAGRGLQLLFYSVGIGQISSEVPQNLSASRPQDRQFILSSKKLLLSDSGFYLCAWRDRGNYNEQFFGPGTRLTVL.

The chain's CDR3 is CASSVARGANEKLFF. As DNA, the CDR3 is TGTGCCAGCAGTGTGGCTAGGGGCGCTAATGAAAAACTGTTTTTT. V is TRBV2 and J is TRBJ1-4; maybe TRBD1 (5 bases). V lost 4 bases and J lost 3, with 12 bases in between. Looked up from germline, CDR1 is SNHLY and CDR2 is FYNNEI. The CDR3 is made up of 15 amino acids.

V and J are TRBV7-8 and TRBJ2-3, with TRBD2 identical over 8 bases. Germline-derived CDR1 and CDR2 are SGHVS and FQNEAQ. J was trimmed by 0 bases and V by 5 bases; bases with no gene match: 4. CDR3 length: 15 residues. CDR3 coding DNA: TGTGCCAGCAGCGGTAGCGGGACTAGCACAGATACGCAGTATTTT. Translating gives CASSGSGTSTDTQYF.

V is TRBV6-4 and J is TRBJ1-5; the D is unclear. Trimming left V 3 bases short and J 6 bases short, with 9 bases between. The CDR3 contains 13 residues. Germline-derived CDR1 and CDR2 are MRHNA and SNTAGT. The CDR3 bases are TGTGCCAGCAGTGATATACCCGGTCAGCCCCAGCATTTT. Residues: CASSDIPGQPQHF.

The gene calls are TRBV27 and TRBJ1-6, with D perhaps matching TRBD1 (6 bases). This CDR3 has 14 amino acids. Germline CDR1 is MNHEY and CDR2 is SMNVEV (reference sequence). Trimming cost V 3 bases and J 7 bases, with 10 bases left between them. The CDR3 DNA reads as TGTGCCAGCAGTTTGGGGGCGTGGAATTCACCCCTCCACTTT. This sequence encodes CASSLGAWNSPLHF.

This chain links TRBV19 with TRBJ2-7; TRBD2 matches at 14 bases. Germline loops: CDR1 LNHDA, CDR2 SQIVND (reference sequence). J was trimmed by 2 bases and V by 3 bases; bases with no gene match: 6. The CDR3 has 17 amino acids. CDR3 in amino acids: CASSISGTSGSTYEQYF. CDR3 in DNA: TGTGCCAGTAGTATCTCCGGGACTAGCGGGAGCACCTACGAGCAGTACTTC.

The chain employs TRBV7-2 and TRBJ2-3; 10 positions agree with TRBD2. Looked up from germline, CDR1 is SGHTA and CDR2 is FQGNSA. The CDR3 has 16 amino acids. The V segment lost 6 bases and the J segment 1 base; nucleotides outside the gene matches: 7. Here the CDR3 DNA reads TGTGCCAGCAGGCACACGGGGACTAGCGGCACAGATACGCAGTATTTT. Its protein product is CASRHTGTSGTDTQYF.

This chain links TRBV15 with TRBJ2-7; D unresolved. The germline V and J ends were trimmed by 1 base and 7 bases, with 8 bases remaining between them. Germline CDR1 is LNHNV and CDR2 is YYDKDF (reference sequence). The length of the CDR3 is 12 residues. The chain's CDR3 is CATSRAAKEQYF. The CDR3 coding sequence is TGTGCCACCAGCAGAGCAGCGAAGGAGCAGTACTTC.

The chain joins TRBV7-2 to TRBJ2-7, with D tentatively TRBD2 (6 bases). The V end lost 2 bases, the J end lost 3 bases, and 11 bases lay between the germline ends. CDR1 is SGHTA and CDR2 is FQGNSA in the germline V gene. This CDR3 comprises 14 residues. CDR3 residues: CASSLNSGYYEQYF. The CDR3 nucleotides are TGTGCCAGCAGCTTAAACAGCGGGTACTACGAGCAGTACTTC.

The rearrangement uses TRBV10-2 and TRBJ2-3; 9 bases fit TRBD2. From germline, CDR1 is WSHSY and CDR2 SAAADI. The CDR3 runs to 15 residues. Germline trimming cut 4 bases from V and 6 bases from J; bases unmatched to any gene: 8. The DNA of the CDR3 is TGCGCCAGCAGTGGTAGCGGGGGCCCCGGGGATACGCAGTATTTT. Amino acid sequence: CASSGSGGPGDTQYF.

As regards this clone: Other DNA sequences in this sample translate to the same CDR3. This chain links TRBV18 with TRBJ2-7; TRBD1 matches at 7 bases. Trimming took 2 bases from V and 2 from J; bases not matched to a gene: 3. The V gene's germline CDR1 is KGHSH and CDR2 LQKENI. The CDR3 contains 14 residues. The CDR3 DNA sequence: TGTGCCAGCTCACCAAGACAGGGAACCTACGAGCAGTACTTC. It codes for CASSPRQGTYEQYF. Full variable domain (missing parts from reference TRBV18 and TRBJ2-7): NAGVMQNPRHLVRRRGQEARLRCSPMKGHSHVYWYRQLPEEGLKFMVYLQKENIIDESGMPKERFSAEFPKEGPSILRIQQVVRGDSAAYFCASSPRQGTYEQYFGPGTRLTVT.

V gene TRBV27 combines with J gene TRBJ2-7, with D possibly TRBD1 on 6 matching bases. The ends were cut back, 3 bases at V and 1 base at J, with 13 bases in the middle. The germline CDR1 and CDR2 sequences are MNHEY and SMNVEV (reference sequence). The CDR3 covers 15 residues. The DNA for the CDR3 is TGTGCCAGCAGTTTTCAGGGGTATGGGTCCTACGAGCAGTACTTC. Protein: CASSFQGYGSYEQYF.

This rearrangement joins TRBV4-3 to TRBJ2-1, with a tentative D call TRBD1 (5 bases). In germline, CDR1 is LGHNA, CDR2 YSLEER. Trimming pared 4 bases from V and 4 bases from J, leaving 14 bases between. This CDR3 comprises 15 residues. CDR3 sequence reads: CASSPFPDRYNEQFF. The CDR3 DNA follows: TGCGCCAGCAGCCCCTTCCCAGACAGATACAATGAGCAGTTCTTC.

The chain carries TRBV5-1 and TRBJ2-5; 15 bases align to TRBD2. J lost 5 bases, V lost 4 bases, and 6 bases had no gene match. The germline V gene encodes CDR1 SGHRS and CDR2 YFSETQ. The CDR3 contains 16 residues. CDR3 sequence reads: CASSRGLAGGQETQYF. The CDR3 DNA is TGCGCCAGCAGCAGGGGACTAGCGGGAGGTCAGGAGACCCAGTACTTC.

The V call is TRBV5-6, the J call TRBJ1-2; D ambiguous. Between the trimmed V and J ends, which lost 3 bases and 0 bases, there was a span of 12 bases. The CDR3 loop spans 15 amino acids. CDR1 SGHDT and CDR2 YYEEEE come from the germline V gene. The chain's CDR3 is CASSYKQVTNYGYTF. The CDR3, as DNA: TGTGCCAGCAGCTATAAGCAGGTCACTAACTATGGCTACACCTTC.

As concerns this clone: The junction departs from the called germline gene at one end, perhaps through a read error. The sample has other DNA sequences that encode this CDR3 too. The chain uses TRBV30 and TRBJ2-1; D is unresolved. This CDR3 spans 13 amino acids. Germline V gives CDR1 GTSNPN, CDR2 SVGIG (reference sequence). The CDR3 DNA reads as TGTGCCTGGAGTGTTGGCTCCGACAATGAGCAGTTCTTC. Protein product: CAWSVGSDNEQFF. The full variable domain, its missing parts supplied by reference TRBV30 and TRBJ2-1, is SQTIHQWPATLVQPVGSPLSLECTVEGTSNPNLYWYRQAAGRGLQLLFYSVGIGQISSEVPQNLSASRPQDRQFILSSKKLLLSDSGFYLCAWSVGSDNEQFFGPGTRLTVL.

The chain is built from TRBV5-1 and TRBJ2-1, with D possibly TRBD1 on 5 matching bases. The CDR3 totals 15 residues. The germline V and J ends were trimmed by 0 bases and 6 bases, with 13 bases remaining between them. The germline V gene has CDR1 SGHRS and CDR2 YFSETQ. CDR3: CASSLVQDPANEQFF. CDR3 DNA sequence: TGCGCCAGCAGCTTGGTACAGGATCCGGCCAATGAGCAGTTCTTC. The full variable domain, completed using reference TRBV5-1 and TRBJ2-1, is KAGVTQTPRYLIKTRGQQVTLSCSPISGHRSVSWYQQTPGQGLQFLFEYFSETQRNKGNFPGRFSGRQFSNSRSEMNVSTLELGDSALYLCASSLVQDPANEQFFGPGTRLTVL.

The V gene is TRBV10-2, the J gene TRBJ2-1, with TRBD2 identical over 8 bases. CDR1 is WSHSY and CDR2 is SAAADI in the germline V gene. The ends lost 8 bases at V and 4 bases at J; junction bases unmatched: 7. The CDR3 contains 14 residues. CDR3 residues: CASEVAGRYNEQFF. The CDR3 nucleotides read TGCGCCAGCGAAGTAGCGGGGAGATACAATGAGCAGTTCTTC.

To note about this clone: Within the sample, other DNA sequences also encode this same CDR3. V gene TRBV28 combines with J gene TRBJ2-7; D is possibly TRBD1 (5 bases). V was clipped by 2 bases and J by 4 bases, with 6 bases between them. Germline CDR1 reads MDHEN; CDR2 reads SYDVKM. The length of the CDR3 is 12 residues. The CDR3 DNA is TGTGCCAGCAGTTTAACAGGTTACGAGCAGTACTTC. Translated, it gives CASSLTGYEQYF.